These T cell receptor beta chains were read from a single sample in a study of CD4+ T cells in melanoma. Profiling relied on immunoSEQ multiplex PCR, and the TCRdb table lists in-frame clones only, not all of them. The repertoire holds 15,000 to 20,000 clones, approximately 84% seen once, with 5.4% in the top ten. The sequencing input was cells from a culture (not recorded whether cultured in vitro). These receptors were obtained from a human donor with melanoma. Both conserved end residues are part of each CDR3. D genes are given only for firm matches. Clone size is shown for a subset of rows, as once, few, many or a class of expanded clone.

TRBV6-6,TRBJ1-4,TRBD1,.,TGTGCCAGCAGTTTCCGGGACAGGTTTAATGAAAAACTGTTTTTT,CASSFRDRFNEKLFF
TRBV13,TRBJ1-5,.,.,TGTGCCGGCGGTGAATTTCGGGGGGGGCCACGGAGCAATCAGCCCCAGCATTTT,CAGGEFRGGPRSNQPQHF
TRBV15,TRBJ1-5,.,.,TGTGCCACCAGCAGAGATCCGGGCCGGTATAGCAATCAGCCCCAGCATTTT,CATSRDPGRYSNQPQHF
TRBV5-1,TRBJ2-1,TRBD2,.,TGCGCCAGCAGGTCTAGCGGGCGTAACAATGAGCAGTTCTTC,CASRSSGRNNEQFF
TRBV5-1,TRBJ2-7,.,few,TGCGCCAGCAGCTTGCGCGGGGGCCCTTCCTACGAGCGGTACTTC,CASSLRGGPSYERYF
TRBV5-4,TRBJ1-2,.,.,TGTGCCAGCAGCTTGCGAGGGTACAACTATGGCTACACCTTC,CASSLRGYNYGYTF
TRBV5-4,TRBJ2-1,TRBD2,.,TGTGCCAGCAGCTTGCGACTAGCGGGGGTGGGGCCGCAGTTCTTC,CASSLRLAGVGPQFF
TRBV27,TRBJ1-5,.,medium-sized,TGTGCCAGCAGGCCAGGCTCAGGCCATAGCAATCAGCCCCAGCATTTT,CASRPGSGHSNQPQHF
TRBV7-3,TRBJ1-1,.,medium-sized,TGTGCCAGCAGCTTCAGTATCGGCAACACTGAAGCTTTCTTT,CASSFSIGNTEAFF
TRBV7-8,TRBJ1-2,TRBD1,.,TGTGCCAGCAGCAAGCGCGGGACAGGGGTGGGGTATGGCTACACCTTC,CASSKRGTGVGYGYTF
TRBV5-4,TRBJ2-7,TRBD2,.,TGTGCCAGCAGCGCAAAAACCGGGGGGGGCGAGCAGTACTTC,CASSAKTGGGEQYF
TRBV28,TRBJ1-3,.,.,TGTGCCAGCGTTGGCACAGCAGGAAACACCATATATTTT,CASVGTAGNTIYF
TRBV2,TRBJ2-1,.,.,TGTGCCAGCAGCGCCCTCGGGACTCCCGACAATGAGCAGTTCTTC,CASSALGTPDNEQFF
TRBV6-1,TRBJ1-2,.,few,TGTGCCAGCAGGGGGGCAGGGCCAGACTATGGCTACACCTTC,CASRGAGPDYGYTF
TRBV7-9,TRBJ2-1,.,.,TGTGCCAGCAGCTTAGCACCCAGGGGATCGGGTAATGAGCAGTTCTTC,CASSLAPRGSGNEQFF
TRBV19,TRBJ1-1,.,.,TGTGCCAGTAGACCTCAGGGGAAGAACACTGAAGCTTTCTTT,CASRPQGKNTEAFF
TRBV18,TRBJ2-2,.,once,TGTGCCAGCTCACCCACGTTTCGGGAGCCCCCCGGGGAGCTGTTTTTT,CASSPTFREPPGELFF
TRBV7-9,TRBJ2-3,.,.,TGTGCCAGCAGTCCACTAGTTTGGAGCACAGATACGCAGTATTTT,CASSPLVWSTDTQYF
TRBV9,TRBJ1-1,.,.,TGTGCCAGCAGCGTATCAAATATGAACACTGAAGCTTTCTTT,CASSVSNMNTEAFF
TRBV4-1,TRBJ1-2,.,.,TGCGCCAGCAGCCAAGATGGGCTCAAGGGGAGCTATGGCTACACCTTC,CASSQDGLKGSYGYTF
TRBV7-6,TRBJ2-4,.,once,TGTGCCAGCAGCCTCGGCCCCAGGAACATTCAGTACTTC,CASSLGPRNIQYF
TRBV5-5,TRBJ2-2,.,.,TGTGCCAGCAGCTTTGGACGACAGGTCCGAACCGGGGAGCTGTTTTTT,CASSFGRQVRTGELFF
TRBV6-1,TRBJ1-5,.,few,TGTGCCAGCATCGAGCCCCAGCCCAATCAGCCCCAGCATTTT,CASIEPQPNQPQHF
TRBV7-9,TRBJ2-3,TRBD1,.,TGTGCCAGCAGCCCCCGGACAGGTGGCACAGATACGCAGTATTTT,CASSPRTGGTDTQYF
TRBV2,TRBJ2-6,.,.,TGTGCCAGCAGCGATGTAAGGCGCACTGGGGCCAACGTCCTGACTTTC,CASSDVRRTGANVLTF
TRBV5-1,TRBJ2-2,.,.,TGCGCCAGCAGTGAGGGGGGGAACACCGGGGAGCTGTTTTTT,CASSEGGNTGELFF
TRBV18,TRBJ2-3,.,.,TGTGCCAGCTCACCCCAGGGAGATACGCAGTATTTT,CASSPQGDTQYF
TRBV19,TRBJ1-1,.,once,TGTGCCAGTAGTTGGCTTAGGGATACTGAAGCTTTCTTT,CASSWLRDTEAFF
TRBV6-1,TRBJ1-4,TRBD1,.,TGTGCCAGCCGGGCAGGGGGCACAGGTAATGAAAAACTGTTTTTT,CASRAGGTGNEKLFF
TRBV7-2,TRBJ2-3,.,once,TGTGCCAGCAGCCTACTACTCCGCACAGATACGCAGTATTTT,CASSLLLRTDTQYF
TRBV7-2,TRBJ1-1,.,.,TGTGCCAGCAGGGAGGCAGGGAACACTGAAGCTTTCTTT,CASREAGNTEAFF
TRBV27,TRBJ1-6,TRBD1,.,TGTGCCAGCAGGAGAAGAGGGGGCACAGGGGGATCACCCCTCCACTTT,CASRRRGGTGGSPLHF
TRBV12-1,TRBJ1-2,.,few,TGTGCCAGCAGCCTCCAGGTGCCTAACTATGGCTACACCTTC,CASSLQVPNYGYTF
TRBV19,TRBJ2-1,TRBD2,few,TGTGCCAGTAGCAGGACTAGCGGGGGGTGGTATGAGCAGTTCTTC,CASSRTSGGWYEQFF
TRBV4-1,TRBJ2-7,.,.,TGCGCCAGCAGCCCGGCGGCGTTGGGGGGCCCCTACGAGCAGTACTTC,CASSPAALGGPYEQYF
TRBV19,TRBJ2-1,.,.,TGTGCCAGTAGCCAGTCCCAGCCATACAATGAGCAGTTCTTC,CASSQSQPYNEQFF
TRBV6-1,TRBJ1-2,.,.,TGTGCCAGCAGTGAAGCGAGGGGGGGCTCCTATGGCTACACCTTC,CASSEARGGSYGYTF
TRBV5-1,TRBJ2-1,.,.,TGCGCCAGCAGCTTCTTAAGTGAGCAGTTCTTC,CASSFLSEQFF